A single T cell receptor beta chain is shown here with its context. Per the original methods: Reference gene primer amplification gave estimated nucleated cell counts. The data were produced by immunoSEQ multiplex PCR, yet TCRdb's version contains in-frame clones alone and is incomplete. The V and J calls and clone size are taken from that table; D and trimming were inferred from the DNA. The table has about 62,000 clones, more than 75% seen once. This sample was taken from a study of blood T cell repertoires in COVID-19. Across the whole study: Both acute and convalescent COVID-19 samples were obtained from the United States, Italy and Spain. The cDNA or gDNA used as material had been derived from T cells, B-cell-depleted T cells, or PBMCs.

The sample was peripheral blood. The TCR comes from a human donor in a cohort sampled during active COVID-19.

In DNA, the CDR3 is TGCGCCAGCAGCCAAGATTTATTAGGACAGGTCAAAATCAATGGCTACACCTTC. It codes for CASSQDLLGQVKINGYTF. This chain connects TRBV4-3 to TRBJ1-2; 7 bases are shared with TRBD1. The CDR3 extends over 18 amino acids. J was trimmed by 6 bases and V by 0 bases; bases with no gene match: 16. Germline V CDR1 and CDR2: LGHNA, YSLEER.